The rows below give T cell receptor beta chains drawn from one sample of a study of preoperative IRX-2 immunotherapy in early breast cancer. Sequencing used immunoSEQ multiplex PCR; TCRdb keeps in-frame clones, though not all of them. The sample holds roughly 3,200 clones, about 80% seen once. The sequencing used tumor tissue, collected after IRX-2 immunotherapy. The source is a human donor with breast cancer. Both conserved end residues are part of each CDR3. Each record gives: CDR3 length, J gene, clone size, V gene, D gene, CDR3 DNA, CDR3 protein. The D gene is left open where the match is weak. Size values are once, few and many counts, or a class for expanded clones, and some rows have none.

CDR3 length: 14
J gene: TRBJ1-3
clone size: NA
V gene: TRBV19
D gene: NA
CDR3 DNA: TGTGCCAGTAAGGTCGGAGACTCTGGAAACACCATATATTTT
CDR3 protein: CASKVGDSGNTIYF

CDR3 length: 14
J gene: TRBJ2-7
clone size: NA
V gene: TRBV14
D gene: NA
CDR3 DNA: TGTGCCAGCAGCCCCCGACTAGATTCCTACGAGCAGTACTTC
CDR3 protein: CASSPRLDSYEQYF

CDR3 length: 12
J gene: TRBJ1-3
clone size: NA
V gene: TRBV28
D gene: NA
CDR3 DNA: TGTGCCAGCAGTACCCAGGGAAACACCATATATTTT
CDR3 protein: CASSTQGNTIYF

CDR3 length: 15
J gene: TRBJ2-1
clone size: few
V gene: TRBV5-1
D gene: NA
CDR3 DNA: TGCGCCAGCAGCCAAGCCGGGACCGGATACAATGAGCAGTTCTTC
CDR3 protein: CASSQAGTGYNEQFF

CDR3 length: 15
J gene: TRBJ2-3
clone size: NA
V gene: TRBV19
D gene: TRBD2
CDR3 DNA: TGTGCCAGTAGTATCGGGGGGGTACCCACAGATACGCAGTATTTT
CDR3 protein: CASSIGGVPTDTQYF

CDR3 length: 18
J gene: TRBJ2-3
clone size: NA
V gene: TRBV10-3
D gene: TRBD2
CDR3 DNA: TGTGCCATCAGTGAGCCCCCCTCCGCGGGAGGGCGGGCAGATACGCAGTATTTT
CDR3 protein: CAISEPPSAGGRADTQYF

CDR3 length: 13
J gene: TRBJ1-2
clone size: NA
V gene: TRBV28
D gene: NA
CDR3 DNA: TGTGCCAGTACCCCGGGAGGGCCCTATGGCTACACCTTC
CDR3 protein: CASTPGGPYGYTF

CDR3 length: 16
J gene: TRBJ1-1
clone size: NA
V gene: TRBV11-3
D gene: NA
CDR3 DNA: TGTGCCAGCAGCTTATTAGCGGGACACTTGAACACTGAAGCTTTCTTT
CDR3 protein: CASSLLAGHLNTEAFF

CDR3 length: 17
J gene: TRBJ2-4
clone size: few
V gene: TRBV11-3
D gene: NA
CDR3 DNA: TGTGCCAGCAGCCTAGGCCGGGACGGGGGATACAAAAACATTCAGTACTTC
CDR3 protein: CASSLGRDGGYKNIQYF

CDR3 length: 14
J gene: TRBJ2-7
clone size: NA
V gene: TRBV30
D gene: TRBD2
CDR3 DNA: TGTGCCTGGAGTGCGGGACTAGCGGGAGGACGGCAGTACTTC
CDR3 protein: CAWSAGLAGGRQYF

CDR3 length: 15
J gene: TRBJ2-7
clone size: NA
V gene: TRBV6-8
D gene: TRBD1
CDR3 DNA: TGTGCCAGCAGTAGAGGGACAGGGGTTATCCACGAGCAGTACTTC
CDR3 protein: CASSRGTGVIHEQYF

CDR3 length: 14
J gene: TRBJ1-1
clone size: NA
V gene: TRBV29-1
D gene: NA
CDR3 DNA: TGCAGCGTTGCTCCTTATGACATGAACACTGAAGCTTTCTTT
CDR3 protein: CSVAPYDMNTEAFF

CDR3 length: 14
J gene: TRBJ1-1
clone size: NA
V gene: TRBV6-8
D gene: TRBD1
CDR3 DNA: TGTGCCAGCAACGGACAGGGAGGGGCCCGTGGAGCTTTCTTT
CDR3 protein: CASNGQGGARGAFF

CDR3 length: 15
J gene: TRBJ1-1
clone size: NA
V gene: TRBV5-1
D gene: TRBD1
CDR3 DNA: TGCGCCAGCAGCTCGGACAGGGCCGAGGGCACTGAAGCTTTCTTT
CDR3 protein: CASSSDRAEGTEAFF

CDR3 length: 13
J gene: TRBJ2-3
clone size: NA
V gene: TRBV30
D gene: NA
CDR3 DNA: TGTGTCACGAGTCGCCCTAGCTCTAGCACGCAGTATTTT
CDR3 protein: CVTSRPSSSTQYF

CDR3 length: 14
J gene: TRBJ1-1
clone size: NA
V gene: TRBV7-2
D gene: NA
CDR3 DNA: TGTGCCAGCAGCCCATCGTGGGGGGACACTGAAGCTTTCTTT
CDR3 protein: CASSPSWGDTEAFF

CDR3 length: 14
J gene: TRBJ2-3
clone size: once
V gene: TRBV28
D gene: TRBD2
CDR3 DNA: TGTGCCAGCACTCGAGCGGGAGTAACAGATACGCAGTATTTT
CDR3 protein: CASTRAGVTDTQYF

CDR3 length: 12
J gene: TRBJ1-4
clone size: NA
V gene: TRBV30
D gene: NA
CDR3 DNA: TGTGCCTGGAGCCAACAGGGTGAAAAACTGTTTTTT
CDR3 protein: CAWSQQGEKLFF

CDR3 length: 14
J gene: TRBJ2-3
clone size: NA
V gene: TRBV6-8
D gene: NA
CDR3 DNA: TGTGCCAGCAGCCCTGCCGGGGGAGCCGATACGCAGTATTTT
CDR3 protein: CASSPAGGADTQYF

CDR3 length: 14
J gene: TRBJ2-5
clone size: NA
V gene: TRBV19
D gene: NA
CDR3 DNA: TGTGCCAGTAGTACCACCCTTCACAGGGAGACCCAGTACTTC
CDR3 protein: CASSTTLHRETQYF

CDR3 length: 15
J gene: TRBJ1-2
clone size: NA
V gene: TRBV14
D gene: TRBD1
CDR3 DNA: TGTGCCAGCAGCCCCGAGGAAACAGGGGCTGGGGGCTACACCTTC
CDR3 protein: CASSPEETGAGGYTF

CDR3 length: 15
J gene: TRBJ2-3
clone size: NA
V gene: TRBV11-3
D gene: TRBD1
CDR3 DNA: TGTGCCAGCAGCCAAGCGGACAGGGGGCCAGATACGCAGTATTTT
CDR3 protein: CASSQADRGPDTQYF

CDR3 length: 15
J gene: TRBJ2-7
clone size: NA
V gene: TRBV5-1
D gene: TRBD2
CDR3 DNA: TGCGCCAGCAGCTTGGGAGGGACTAGCTCCTACAAGCAGTACTTC
CDR3 protein: CASSLGGTSSYKQYF

CDR3 length: 13
J gene: TRBJ2-3
clone size: NA
V gene: TRBV30
D gene: TRBD2
CDR3 DNA: TGTGCCTGGAAGCGGGGGAGCACAGATACGCAGTATTTT
CDR3 protein: CAWKRGSTDTQYF

CDR3 length: 13
J gene: TRBJ2-3
clone size: NA
V gene: TRBV6-8
D gene: NA
CDR3 DNA: TGTGCCAGCAGACTGACCGACACAGATACGCAGTATTTT
CDR3 protein: CASRLTDTDTQYF

CDR3 length: 16
J gene: TRBJ2-1
clone size: once
V gene: TRBV11-3
D gene: TRBD2
CDR3 DNA: TGTGCCAGCAGCATAAAGTGGCTAGCGGGAGGGAACGAGCAGTTCTTC
CDR3 protein: CASSIKWLAGGNEQFF

CDR3 length: 20
J gene: TRBJ2-1
clone size: NA
V gene: TRBV11-3
D gene: TRBD2
CDR3 DNA: TGTGCCAGCAGCCCTCTCTCGGGCCTATTTCTAGCGGGGCCCTACAATGAGCAGTTCTTC
CDR3 protein: CASSPLSGLFLAGPYNEQFF

CDR3 length: 16
J gene: TRBJ2-1
clone size: NA
V gene: TRBV11-3
D gene: TRBD2
CDR3 DNA: TGTGCCAGCAGCTTCGGTTGGCTAGCGGGAGCCAATGAGCAGTTCTTC
CDR3 protein: CASSFGWLAGANEQFF

CDR3 length: 14
J gene: TRBJ1-4
clone size: NA
V gene: TRBV6-8
D gene: NA
CDR3 DNA: TGTGCCAGCAGCTCGGTCCGGGGGGATGAAAAACTGTTTTTT
CDR3 protein: CASSSVRGDEKLFF

CDR3 length: 15
J gene: TRBJ2-2
clone size: NA
V gene: TRBV6-8
D gene: TRBD2
CDR3 DNA: TGTGCCAGCAGTTACGCACAGCGGGAGACCGGGGAGCTGTTTTTT
CDR3 protein: CASSYAQRETGELFF

CDR3 length: 15
J gene: TRBJ1-1
clone size: NA
V gene: TRBV5-1
D gene: TRBD1
CDR3 DNA: TGCGCCAGCAGCATTTCGGGACAGAGAAACACTGAAGCTTTCTTT
CDR3 protein: CASSISGQRNTEAFF